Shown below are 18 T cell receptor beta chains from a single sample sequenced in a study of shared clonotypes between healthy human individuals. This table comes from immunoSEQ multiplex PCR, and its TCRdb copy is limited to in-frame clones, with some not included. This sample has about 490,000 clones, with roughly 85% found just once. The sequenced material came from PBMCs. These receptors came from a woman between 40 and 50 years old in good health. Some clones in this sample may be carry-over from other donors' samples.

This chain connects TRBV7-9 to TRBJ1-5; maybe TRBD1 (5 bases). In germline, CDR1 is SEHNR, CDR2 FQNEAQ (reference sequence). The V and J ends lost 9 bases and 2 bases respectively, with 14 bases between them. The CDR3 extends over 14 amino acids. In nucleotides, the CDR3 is TGTGCCAGTAGCACCGGGGGGGGCAATCAGCCCCAGCATTTT. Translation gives CASSTGGGNQPQHF.

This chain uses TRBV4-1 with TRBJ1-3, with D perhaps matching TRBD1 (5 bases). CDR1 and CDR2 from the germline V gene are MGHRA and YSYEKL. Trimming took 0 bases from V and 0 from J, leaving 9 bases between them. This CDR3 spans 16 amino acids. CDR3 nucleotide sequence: TGCGCCAGCAGCCAAGAACAGGTCTTCTCTGGAAACACCATATATTTT. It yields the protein CASSQEQVFSGNTIYF.

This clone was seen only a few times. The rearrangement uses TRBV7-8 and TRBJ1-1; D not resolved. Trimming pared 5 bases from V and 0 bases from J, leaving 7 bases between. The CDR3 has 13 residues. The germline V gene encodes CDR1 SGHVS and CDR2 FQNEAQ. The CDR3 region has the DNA TGTGCCAGCAGCCCTCAGATGAACACTGAAGCTTTCTTT. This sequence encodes CASSPQMNTEAFF.

The CDR3 nucleotides read TGCAGCGTTGAATCCCACGACGAGCAGTACTTC. Its protein product is CSVESHDEQYF. V gene TRBV29-1 combines with J gene TRBJ2-7; no firm D call. The CDR3 length is 11 residues. V was clipped by 2 bases and J by 5 bases, with 7 bases between them. Germline CDR1 and CDR2: SQVTM and ANQGSEA.

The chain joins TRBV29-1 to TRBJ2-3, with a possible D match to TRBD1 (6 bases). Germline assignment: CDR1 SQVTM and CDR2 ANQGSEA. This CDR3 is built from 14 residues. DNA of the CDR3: TGCAGTCAGAGGGGGTCTGCTAGCACAGATACGCAGTATTTT. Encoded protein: CSQRGSASTDTQYF.

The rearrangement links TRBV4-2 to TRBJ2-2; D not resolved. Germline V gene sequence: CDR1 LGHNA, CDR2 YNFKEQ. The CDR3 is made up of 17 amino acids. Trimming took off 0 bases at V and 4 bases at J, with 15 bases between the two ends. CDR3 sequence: CASSQDSDLKSTGELFF. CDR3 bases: TGTGCCAGCAGCCAAGATAGTGACCTGAAGTCCACCGGGGAGCTGTTTTTT.

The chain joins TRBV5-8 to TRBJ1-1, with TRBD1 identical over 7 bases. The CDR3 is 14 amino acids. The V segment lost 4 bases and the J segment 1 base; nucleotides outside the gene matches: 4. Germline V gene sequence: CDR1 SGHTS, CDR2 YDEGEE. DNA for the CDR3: TGTGCCAGCAGCCGGGGACAGCCGAACACTGAAGCTTTCTTT. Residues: CASSRGQPNTEAFF.

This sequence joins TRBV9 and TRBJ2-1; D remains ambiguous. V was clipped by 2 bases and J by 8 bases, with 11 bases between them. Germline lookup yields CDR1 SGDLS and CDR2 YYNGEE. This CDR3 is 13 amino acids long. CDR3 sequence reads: CASSVLRRDEQFF. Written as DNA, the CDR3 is TGTGCCAGCAGCGTTCTCCGGAGAGATGAGCAGTTCTTC.

The CDR3 DNA is TGTGCCAGCAGCGTAGGTCCAGGAACTAGCACAGATACGCAGTATTTT. Its translation: CASSVGPGTSTDTQYF. The rearrangement links TRBV9 to TRBJ2-3; no clear D gene. CDR1 and CDR2 (germline): SGDLS, YYNGEE. This CDR3 comprises 16 residues. Trimming took off 0 bases at V and 0 bases at J, with 11 bases between the two ends.

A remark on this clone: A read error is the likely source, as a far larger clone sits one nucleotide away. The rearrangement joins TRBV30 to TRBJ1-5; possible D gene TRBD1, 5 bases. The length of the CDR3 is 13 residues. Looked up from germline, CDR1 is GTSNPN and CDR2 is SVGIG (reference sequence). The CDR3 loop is CAWNMGGNQPKHF. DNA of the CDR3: TGTGCCTGGAATATGGGGGGTAATCAGCCCAAGCATTTT.

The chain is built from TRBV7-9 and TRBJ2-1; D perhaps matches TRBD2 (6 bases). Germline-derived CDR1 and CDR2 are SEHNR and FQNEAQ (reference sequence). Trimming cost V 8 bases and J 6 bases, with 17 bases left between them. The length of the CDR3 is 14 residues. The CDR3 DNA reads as TGTGCCAGCCCCCCCCTGGAGGGCGGCAATGAGCAGTTCTTC. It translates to CASPPLEGGNEQFF. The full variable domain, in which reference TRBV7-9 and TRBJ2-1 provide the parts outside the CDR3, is DTGVSQNPRHKITKRGQNVTFRCDPISEHNRLYWYRQTLGQGPEFLTYFQNEAQLEKSRLLSDRFSAERPKGSFSTLEIQRTEQGDSAMYLCASPPLEGGNEQFFGPGTRLTVL.

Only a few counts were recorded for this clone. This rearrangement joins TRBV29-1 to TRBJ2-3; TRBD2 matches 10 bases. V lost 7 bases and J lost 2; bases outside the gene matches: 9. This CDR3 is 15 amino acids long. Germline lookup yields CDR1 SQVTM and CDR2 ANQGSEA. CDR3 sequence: CSASGTSAYTDTQYF. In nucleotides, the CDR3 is TGCAGCGCATCCGGGACTAGCGCCTACACAGATACGCAGTATTTT.

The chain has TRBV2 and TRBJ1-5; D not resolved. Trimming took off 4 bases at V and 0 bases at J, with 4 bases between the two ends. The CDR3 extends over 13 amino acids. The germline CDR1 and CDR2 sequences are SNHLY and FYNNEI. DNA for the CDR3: TGTGCCAGCAGTGGATTTAGCAATCAGCCCCAGCATTTT. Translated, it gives CASSGFSNQPQHF.

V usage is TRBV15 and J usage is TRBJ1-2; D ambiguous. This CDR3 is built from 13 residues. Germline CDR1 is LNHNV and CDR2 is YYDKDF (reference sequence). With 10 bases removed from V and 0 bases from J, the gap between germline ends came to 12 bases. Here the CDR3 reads CAIATTANYGYTF. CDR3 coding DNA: TGTGCCATCGCAACAACAGCTAACTATGGCTACACCTTC.

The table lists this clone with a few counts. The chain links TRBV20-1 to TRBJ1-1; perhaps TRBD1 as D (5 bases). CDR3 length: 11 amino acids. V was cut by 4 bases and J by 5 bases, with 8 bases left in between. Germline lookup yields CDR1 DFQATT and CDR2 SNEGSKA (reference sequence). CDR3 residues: CSANRRTEAFF. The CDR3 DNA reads TGCAGTGCTAACAGGAGGACTGAAGCTTTCTTT.

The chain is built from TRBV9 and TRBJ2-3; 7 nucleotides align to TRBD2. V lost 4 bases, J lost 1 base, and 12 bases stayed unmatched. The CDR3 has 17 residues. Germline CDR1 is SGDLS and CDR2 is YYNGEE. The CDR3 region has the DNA TGTGCCAGCAGCCCCCTTTTAGCGGGTAGGGGCACAGATACGCAGTATTTT. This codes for CASSPLLAGRGTDTQYF.

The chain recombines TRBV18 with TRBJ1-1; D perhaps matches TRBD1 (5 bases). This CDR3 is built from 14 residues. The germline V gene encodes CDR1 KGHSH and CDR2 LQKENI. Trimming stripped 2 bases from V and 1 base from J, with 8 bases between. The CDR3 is CASSPRGTNTEAFF. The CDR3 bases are TGTGCCAGCTCACCAAGGGGAACGAACACTGAAGCTTTCTTT.

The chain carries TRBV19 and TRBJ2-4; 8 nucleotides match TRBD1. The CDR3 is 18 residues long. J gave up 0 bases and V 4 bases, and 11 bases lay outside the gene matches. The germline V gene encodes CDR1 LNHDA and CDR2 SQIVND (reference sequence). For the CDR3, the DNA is TGTGCCAGTAGTACCGTCCCGGGACAGGTACTAGCCAAAAACATTCAGTACTTC. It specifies CASSTVPGQVLAKNIQYF. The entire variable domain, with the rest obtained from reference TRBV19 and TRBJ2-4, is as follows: DGGITQSPKYLFRKEGQNVTLSCEQNLNHDAMYWYRQDPGQGLRLIYYSQIVNDFQKGDIAEGYSVSREKKESFPLTVTSAQKNPTAFYLCASSTVPGQVLAKNIQYFGAGTRLSVL.